The 2 T cell receptor beta chains below all came from one sample that was sequenced in a study of blood T cell repertoires in COVID-19. Using immunoSEQ multiplex PCR, the repertoire was profiled, and TCRdb retains in-frame clones only, with some absent. The table includes under 400,000 clones, almost 90% detected once. Material: PBMCs or T cells enriched from blood (not recorded which). The receptor source for this set is a woman aged 25-40 years who had been exposed to COVID-19.

J is TRBJ2-1 and V is TRBV5-1; 7 bases fit TRBD1. With 4 bases clipped from V and 5 bases from J, the junction kept 15 bases outside the gene matches. Germline values: CDR1 SGHRS, CDR2 YFSETQ. The CDR3 totals 17 residues. The CDR3 DNA follows: TGCGCCAGCAGCCAGCGACAGGGCATACGAGACCACAATGAGCAGTTCTTC. Translating it yields CASSQRQGIRDHNEQFF.

The J gene is TRBJ1-5, the V gene TRBV10-1; 7 bases are a match to TRBD1. V gave up 5 bases and J gave up 5 bases; unmatched junction bases: 3. This CDR3 comprises 13 residues. In germline, CDR1 is WNHNN, CDR2 SYGVQD (reference sequence). Here the CDR3 DNA reads TGCGCCAGCAGTCCACAGGGGTATCAGCCCCAGCATTTT. It specifies CASSPQGYQPQHF.